This paragraph covers one T cell receptor (beta chain) sequence. The sample originates from a study of blood T cell repertoires in COVID-19. Across the study: Researchers got acute and convalescent COVID-19 samples from the United States, Italy and Spain. Nucleic acid was either cDNA or gDNA, and it came from T cells, B-cell-depleted T cells, or PBMCs.

CDR3 length: 15 amino acids. With 3 bases clipped from V and 4 bases from J, the junction kept 7 bases outside the gene matches. Per germline, CDR1 MNHNS and CDR2 SASEGT. In the original analysis: How many nucleated cells were present was estimated from reference gene primer amplification. This table comes from immunoSEQ multiplex PCR, and its TCRdb copy is limited to in-frame clones, with some not included. V and J calls and clone size are those listed in that table; D and trimming were worked out from the DNA. The table includes 70,000 to 100,000 clones, 82% detected once. Sequencing input: peripheral blood. The sequence was obtained from a man aged 50-60 years with active or convalescent COVID-19. The V gene is TRBV6-1, the J gene TRBJ2-3, with 7 bases aligning to TRBD1. The CDR3 coding sequence is TGTGCCAGCAGTGAGAGTGTGCAGGGGGCAGATACGCAGTATTTT. This codes for CASSESVQGADTQYF.